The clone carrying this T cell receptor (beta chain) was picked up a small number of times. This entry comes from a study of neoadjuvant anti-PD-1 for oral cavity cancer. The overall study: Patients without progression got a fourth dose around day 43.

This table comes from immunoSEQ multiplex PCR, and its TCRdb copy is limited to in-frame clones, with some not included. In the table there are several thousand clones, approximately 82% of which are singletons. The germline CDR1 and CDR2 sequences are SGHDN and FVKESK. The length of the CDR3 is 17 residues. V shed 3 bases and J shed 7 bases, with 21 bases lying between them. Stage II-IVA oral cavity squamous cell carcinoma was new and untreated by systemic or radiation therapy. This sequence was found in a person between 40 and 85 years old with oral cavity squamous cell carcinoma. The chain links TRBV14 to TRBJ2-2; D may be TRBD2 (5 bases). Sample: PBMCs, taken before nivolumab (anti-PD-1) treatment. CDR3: CASSHGKERDSGGELFF. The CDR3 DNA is TGTGCCAGCAGCCACGGAAAGGAGAGGGATTCTGGCGGGGAGCTGTTTTTT. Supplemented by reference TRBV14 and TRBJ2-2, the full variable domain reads EAGVTQFPSHSVIEKGQTVTLRCDPISGHDNLYWYRRVMGKEIKFLLHFVKESKQDESGMPNNRFLAERTGGTYSTLKVQPAELEDSGVYFCASSHGKERDSGGELFFGEGSRLTVL.